The 20 T cell receptor beta chains presented below share a single source sample, sequenced in a study of spatial heterogeneity in lung cancer. The time point is: sample taken at primary tumor resection. Without sorting, whole RNA was sequenced from tumor, nontumor lung or frozen PBMC. TCRdb reprocessed the 5' RACE reads via MiXCR and lists one record per CDR3 protein. The sample lists just under 40,000 distinct CDR3 sequences, 4.5% to 6% occurring once. Sequencing used PBMCs, obtained at surgery. Source of these receptors: a male donor with early-stage non-small cell lung cancer.

At least ten counts were recorded for this clonotype. This chain uses TRBV4-1 with TRBJ2-5, with TRBD1 identical over 7 bases. V shed 4 bases and J 5 bases; nucleotides not matched to a gene: 7. The CDR3 length is 14 residues. Per the germline V gene, CDR1 is MGHRA and CDR2 is YSYEKL. CDR3 nucleotide sequence: TGCGCCAGCAGCCTGGGACAGCCGCGCGAGACCCAGTACTTC. Its protein is CASSLGQPRETQYF.

The chain recombines TRBV6-1 with TRBJ2-1, with D tentatively TRBD1 or TRBD2 (7 bases each). CDR1 and CDR2 (germline): MNHNS, SASEGT. Trimming took 6 bases from V and 9 from J, leaving 21 bases between them. The CDR3 totals 15 residues. The CDR3 nucleotides read TGTGCCAGCAGCCACGGTTCGACAGGGAGGGGTGAGCAGTTCTTC. Its protein product is CASSHGSTGRGEQFF.

The V gene is TRBV5-4, the J gene TRBJ2-7; D unclear. The germline gives CDR1 SGHNT, CDR2 YYREEE (reference sequence). V was cut by 0 bases and J by 4 bases, with 5 bases left in between. The CDR3 has 12 residues. For the CDR3, the DNA is TGTGCCAGCAGCTTGGGCAGGTACGAGCAGTACTTC. Amino acids: CASSLGRYEQYF.

This clonotype occurred a few times. This CDR3 is CASSCLPGWPKNIQYF. CDR3 in DNA: TGTGCCAGCAGCTGTTTACCAGGCTGGCCAAAAAACATTCAGTACTTC. The chain couples TRBV5-5 to TRBJ2-4, with D unclear. The CDR3 is made up of 16 amino acids. CDR1 SGHKS and CDR2 YYEKEE come from the germline V gene (reference sequence). Trimming stripped 3 bases from V and 4 bases from J, with 17 bases between.

This clonotype was detected ten times or more. This chain connects TRBV7-2 to TRBJ2-2; D is undetermined. This CDR3 spans 14 amino acids. Trimming removed 5 bases at V and 1 base at J, with 8 bases between. Germline-derived CDR1 and CDR2 are SGHTA and FQGNSA. The CDR3 nucleotides are TGTGCCAGCAGCCGCTCAGTGAACACCGGGGAGCTGTTTTTT. The encoded protein is CASSRSVNTGELFF.

The V call is TRBV6-2 or TRBV6-3, the J call TRBJ2-5; TRBD1 is a possible D gene (6 bases). CDR1 MNHEY and CDR2 SVGEGT come from the germline V gene. The CDR3 is made up of 15 amino acids. V lost 2 bases, J lost 2 bases, and 12 bases lay in between. CDR3 region: CASSYVWGRQETQYF. CDR3 nucleotide sequence: TGTGCCAGCAGTTACGTGTGGGGGCGGCAAGAGACCCAGTACTTC.

There are many counts of this clonotype. The J gene is TRBJ2-3, the V gene TRBV30; possibly TRBD2 for D (6 bases). The CDR3 runs to 12 residues. Per germline, CDR1 GTSNPN and CDR2 SVGIG (reference sequence). V gave up 6 bases and J gave up 5 bases, with 12 bases separating them. The CDR3 sequence is CACYFGGDTQYF. The CDR3 bases are TGTGCCTGTTACTTCGGGGGAGATACGCAGTATTTT.

This clonotype was recorded at least ten times. V usage is TRBV2 and J usage is TRBJ1-5; 11 nucleotides line up with TRBD1. The germline gives CDR1 SNHLY, CDR2 FYNNEI. This CDR3 comprises 14 residues. With 6 bases clipped from V and 5 bases from J, the junction kept 3 bases outside the gene matches. The CDR3 loop is CASSADRGHQPQHF. CDR3 nucleotide sequence: TGTGCCAGCAGCGCGGACAGGGGGCATCAGCCCCAGCATTTT.

J is TRBJ1-2 and V is TRBV16; D might be TRBD1 (6 bases). The germline gives CDR1 KGHSY, CDR2 FQNENV. The CDR3 has 15 residues. V was shortened by 1 base and J by 3 bases, with 12 bases between the two germline ends. The CDR3 coding sequence is TGTGCCAGCAGCCAATACGAGACAGGATACTATGGCTACACCTTC. Amino acids: CASSQYETGYYGYTF.

This clonotype was counted at least ten times. The rearrangement links TRBV7-9 to TRBJ2-3, with TRBD1 as a possible D gene (6 bases). Trimming stripped 1 base from V and 5 bases from J, with 10 bases between. This CDR3 is built from 14 residues. The germline CDR1 and CDR2 sequences are SEHNR and FQNEAQ (reference sequence). CDR3 sequence: CASSLETRGDTQYF. DNA for the CDR3: TGTGCCAGCAGCTTAGAAACCAGGGGAGATACGCAGTATTTT.

This clonotype was counted only a few times. The chain has TRBV27 and TRBJ2-3, with D tentatively TRBD1 (7 bases). Trimming pared 8 bases from V and 6 bases from J, leaving 24 bases between. Germline CDR1 MNHEY, CDR2 SMNVEV (reference sequence). The CDR3 covers 16 residues. The CDR3 nucleotides read TGTGCCAGCCGAGCAGGGGGGCCGGATTTCTATGATACGCAGTATTTT. The encoded protein is CASRAGGPDFYDTQYF.

This clonotype came up a few times. This rearrangement joins TRBV7-2 to TRBJ2-3; the D is unclear. V was trimmed by 1 base and J by 7 bases, leaving 9 bases between them. CDR3 length: 13 residues. Per germline, CDR1 SGHTA and CDR2 FQGNSA. CDR3 amino acids: CASSLEWRNTQYF. Written as DNA, the CDR3 is TGTGCCAGCAGCTTAGAGTGGAGAAATACGCAGTATTTT.

In this sample, this clonotype turned up many times. The CDR3 reads CASSPRGSKIEKLFF. The CDR3 coding sequence is TGTGCCAGCAGCCCACGGGGGAGTAAGATCGAAAAACTGTTTTTT. The chain is built from TRBV7-8 and TRBJ1-4; tentatively, D is TRBD1 (5 bases). From germline, CDR1 is SGHVS and CDR2 FQNEAQ. V was pared by 5 bases and J by 8 bases, with 18 bases between. The length of the CDR3 is 15 residues.

This clonotype was counted at least ten times. This chain uses TRBV4-1 with TRBJ2-7; TRBD2 matches at 8 bases. The length of the CDR3 is 15 residues. Germline V gene lookup returns CDR1 MGHRA and CDR2 YSYEKL. Germline trimming cut 0 bases from V and 3 bases from J; bases unmatched to any gene: 4. The CDR3 here is CASSQDSRGGYEQYF. CDR3 nucleotides: TGCGCCAGCAGCCAAGATTCACGGGGGGGCTACGAGCAGTACTTC.

In this sample, this clonotype turned up a few times. The V call is TRBV28, the J call TRBJ1-1; D is uncertain. Trimming removed 5 bases at V and 0 bases at J, with 10 bases between. The CDR3 loop spans 14 amino acids. Germline V gives CDR1 MDHEN, CDR2 SYDVKM. Here the CDR3 DNA reads TGTGCCAGCAGTCGTTTAGACTTGAACACTGAAGCTTTCTTT. Translated, it gives CASSRLDLNTEAFF.

J is TRBJ2-5 and V is TRBV25-1; D is unclear. With 6 bases removed from V and 5 bases from J, the gap between germline ends came to 10 bases. Germline V gives CDR1 MGHDK, CDR2 SYGVNS. The CDR3 loop spans 12 amino acids. This CDR3 reads CASRKGRETQYF. The CDR3 DNA is TGTGCCAGCAGAAAAGGGCGCGAGACCCAGTACTTC.

DNA for the CDR3: TGTGCCAGCAGCTTAGAGCGGGGGGGATACTACGAGCAGTACTTC. As protein: CASSLERGGYYEQYF. V gene TRBV11-2 combines with J gene TRBJ2-7; 9 nucleotides agree with TRBD2. Germline assignment: CDR1 SGHAT and CDR2 FQNNGV. This CDR3 has 15 residues. The V segment lost 0 bases and the J segment 3 bases; nucleotides outside the gene matches: 3.

This chain links TRBV6-5 with TRBJ1-5; perhaps TRBD1 as D (5 bases). Germline V CDR1 and CDR2: MNHEY, SVGAGI. The CDR3 spans 14 residues. V dropped 6 bases and J dropped 3 bases, with 12 bases sitting between them. CDR3 amino acids: CASRGGRFNQPQHF. CDR3 coding DNA: TGTGCCAGCAGGGGGGGGAGGTTCAATCAGCCCCAGCATTTT.

The V call is TRBV30, the J call TRBJ1-5; 8 nucleotides match TRBD1. CDR1 and CDR2 from the germline V gene are GTSNPN and SVGIG (reference sequence). The CDR3 length is 14 residues. Unmatched junction bases numbered 5, after V lost 0 bases and J lost 7 bases. The CDR3 sequence: CAWSVWTGNQPQHF. The CDR3 DNA sequence: TGTGCCTGGAGTGTATGGACAGGGAACCAGCCCCAGCATTTT.

This clonotype was recorded many times. The V gene is TRBV7-3, the J gene TRBJ1-5; D call uncertain. Germline loops: CDR1 SGHTA, CDR2 FQGTGA. V lost 5 bases, J lost 3 bases, and 8 bases lay in between. The CDR3 contains 13 residues. CDR3 sequence reads: CASSRDTNQPQHF. In nucleotides, the CDR3 is TGTGCCAGCAGCCGAGACACCAATCAGCCCCAGCATTTT.